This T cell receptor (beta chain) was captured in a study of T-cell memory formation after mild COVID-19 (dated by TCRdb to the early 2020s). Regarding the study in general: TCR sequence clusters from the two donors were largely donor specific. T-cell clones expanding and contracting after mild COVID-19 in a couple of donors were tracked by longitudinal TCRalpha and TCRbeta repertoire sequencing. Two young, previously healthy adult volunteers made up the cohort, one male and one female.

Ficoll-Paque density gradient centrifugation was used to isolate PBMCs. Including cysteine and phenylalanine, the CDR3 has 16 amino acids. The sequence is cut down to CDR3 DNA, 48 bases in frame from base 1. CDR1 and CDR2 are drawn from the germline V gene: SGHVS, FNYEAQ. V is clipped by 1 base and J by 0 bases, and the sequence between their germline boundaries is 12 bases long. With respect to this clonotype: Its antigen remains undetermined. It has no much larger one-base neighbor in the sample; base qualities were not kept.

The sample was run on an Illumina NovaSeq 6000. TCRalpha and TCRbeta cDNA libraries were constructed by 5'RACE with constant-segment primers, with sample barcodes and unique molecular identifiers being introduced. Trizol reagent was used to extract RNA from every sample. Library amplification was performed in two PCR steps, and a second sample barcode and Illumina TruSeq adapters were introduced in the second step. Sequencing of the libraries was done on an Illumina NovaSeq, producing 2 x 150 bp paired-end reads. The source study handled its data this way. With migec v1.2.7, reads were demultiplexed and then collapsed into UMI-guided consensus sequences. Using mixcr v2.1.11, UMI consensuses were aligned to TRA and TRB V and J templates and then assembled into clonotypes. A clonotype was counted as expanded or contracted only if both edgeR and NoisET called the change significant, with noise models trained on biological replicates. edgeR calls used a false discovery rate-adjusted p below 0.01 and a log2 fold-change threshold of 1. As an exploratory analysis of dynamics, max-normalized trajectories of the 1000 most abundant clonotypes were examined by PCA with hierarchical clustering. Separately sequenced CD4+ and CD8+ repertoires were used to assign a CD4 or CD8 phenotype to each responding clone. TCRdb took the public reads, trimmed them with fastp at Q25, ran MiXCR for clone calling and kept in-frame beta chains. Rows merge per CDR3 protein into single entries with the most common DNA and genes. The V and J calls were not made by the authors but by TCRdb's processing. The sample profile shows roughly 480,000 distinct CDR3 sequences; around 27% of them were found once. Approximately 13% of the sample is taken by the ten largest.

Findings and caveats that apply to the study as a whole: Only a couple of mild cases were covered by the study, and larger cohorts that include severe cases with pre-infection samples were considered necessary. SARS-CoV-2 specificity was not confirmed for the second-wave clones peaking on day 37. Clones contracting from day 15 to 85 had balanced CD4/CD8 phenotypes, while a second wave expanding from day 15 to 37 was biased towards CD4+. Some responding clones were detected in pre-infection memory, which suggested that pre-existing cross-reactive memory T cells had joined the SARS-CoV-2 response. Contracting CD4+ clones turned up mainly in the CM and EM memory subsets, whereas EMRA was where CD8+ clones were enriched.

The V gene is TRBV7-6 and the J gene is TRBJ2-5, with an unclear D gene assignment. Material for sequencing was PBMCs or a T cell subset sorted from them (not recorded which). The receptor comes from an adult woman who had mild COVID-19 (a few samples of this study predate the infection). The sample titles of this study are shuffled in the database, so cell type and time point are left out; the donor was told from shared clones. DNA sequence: TGTGCCAGCAGCTTAGGCTTTTCAGGAAACCAAGAGACCCAGTACTTC. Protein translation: CASSLGFSGNQETQYF.